This T cell receptor (beta chain) was retrieved from a study of blood T cell repertoires in COVID-19. This table comes from immunoSEQ multiplex PCR, and its TCRdb copy is limited to in-frame clones, with some not included. This repertoire shows about 200,000 clones, roughly 82% found once; its top ten account for 12%. There are 17 residues in the CDR3. Unmatched junction bases numbered 9, after V lost 4 bases and J lost 0 bases. Germline loops: CDR1 ENHRY, CDR2 SYGVKD. Sequencing input: PBMCs or T cells enriched from blood (not recorded which). The TCR sequence derives from a man aged 35 to 55 who had recovered from COVID-19. This rearrangement joins TRBV10-3 to TRBJ1-3; 7 bases are shared with TRBD1. The CDR3 sequence is CAISGVRTGRSGNTIYF. In DNA form, the CDR3 reads TGTGCCATCAGTGGGGTCCGGACAGGCCGCTCTGGAAACACCATATATTTT.